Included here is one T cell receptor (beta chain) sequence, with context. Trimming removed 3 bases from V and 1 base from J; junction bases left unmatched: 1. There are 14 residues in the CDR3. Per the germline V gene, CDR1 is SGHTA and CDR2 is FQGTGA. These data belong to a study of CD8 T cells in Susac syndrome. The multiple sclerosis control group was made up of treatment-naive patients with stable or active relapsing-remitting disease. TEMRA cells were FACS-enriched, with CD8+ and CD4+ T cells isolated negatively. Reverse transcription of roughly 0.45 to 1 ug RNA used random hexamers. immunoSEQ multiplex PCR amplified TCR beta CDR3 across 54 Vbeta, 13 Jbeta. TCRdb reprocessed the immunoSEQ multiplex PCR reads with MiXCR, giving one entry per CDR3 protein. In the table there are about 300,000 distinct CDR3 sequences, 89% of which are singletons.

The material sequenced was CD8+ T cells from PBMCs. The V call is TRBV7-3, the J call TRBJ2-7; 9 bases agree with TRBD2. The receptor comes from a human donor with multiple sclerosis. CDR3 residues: CASSFAGGSYEQYF. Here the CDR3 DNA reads TGTGCCAGCAGCTTTGCGGGAGGGTCCTACGAGCAGTACTTC.